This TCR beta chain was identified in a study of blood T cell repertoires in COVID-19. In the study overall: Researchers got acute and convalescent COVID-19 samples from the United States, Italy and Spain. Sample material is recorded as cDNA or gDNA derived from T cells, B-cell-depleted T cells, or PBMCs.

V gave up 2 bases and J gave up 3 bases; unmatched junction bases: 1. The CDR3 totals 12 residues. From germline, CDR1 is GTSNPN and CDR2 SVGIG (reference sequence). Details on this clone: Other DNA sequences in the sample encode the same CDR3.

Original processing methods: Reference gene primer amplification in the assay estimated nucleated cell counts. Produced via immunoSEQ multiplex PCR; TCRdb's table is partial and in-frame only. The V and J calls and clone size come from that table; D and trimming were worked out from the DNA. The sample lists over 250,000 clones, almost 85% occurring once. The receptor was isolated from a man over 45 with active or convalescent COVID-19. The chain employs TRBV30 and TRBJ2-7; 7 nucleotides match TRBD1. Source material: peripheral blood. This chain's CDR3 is CAWSSGGYEQYF. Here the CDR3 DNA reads TGTGCCTGGAGTTCAGGGGGCTACGAGCAGTACTTC.